The source of this T cell receptor beta chain is a study of T cell responses to AZD1222 COVID-19 vaccine. Study results and caveats: Baseline seropositivity occurred in only a handful of AZD1222 recipients.

The assay was immunoSEQ multiplex PCR, and TCRdb's table has in-frame clones only and misses some. The sample lists roughly 100,000 clones; roughly 89% were seen once. The CDR3 spans 17 residues. V gave up 1 base and J gave up 0 bases, with 14 bases separating them. In germline, CDR1 is SGHAT, CDR2 FQNNGV. Note on this clone: Its specificity is unknown.

This specimen consisted of peripheral blood, obtained 28 days after the second AZD1222 dose. This sequence originates from an adult who received the AZD1222 COVID-19 vaccine. The chain employs TRBV11-2 and TRBJ2-3, with D perhaps matching TRBD2 (7 bases). Written as DNA, the CDR3 is TGTGCCAGCAGCTTAGTGGGGGGGGCGGGAAGCACAGATACGCAGTATTTT. Translation: CASSLVGGAGSTDTQYF. Full variable domain (remainder filled in from reference TRBV11-2 and TRBJ2-3): EAGVAQSPRYKIIEKRQSVAFWCNPISGHATLYWYQQILGQGPKLLIQFQNNGVVDDSQLPKDRFSAERLKGVDSTLKIQPAKLEDSAVYLCASSLVGGAGSTDTQYFGPGTRLTVL.